This TCR beta chain was profiled in a study of shared clonotypes between healthy human individuals. CDR3 length: 14 amino acids. Germline V CDR1 and CDR2: MDHEN, SYDVKM. The trim removed 5 bases at V and 6 bases at J, leaving 8 bases unmatched. Here immunoSEQ multiplex PCR was the method, and the copy in TCRdb shows in-frame clones only, minus some. The table shows approximately 2.3 million clones, with just over 90% occurring only once. What was sequenced was naive CD4+ T cells from PBMCs. Subset denoted: CD45RA+ positively selected. The sequence was collected from a man younger than 35 in good health. Some clones in this sample may be carry-over from other donors' samples. J is TRBJ1-2 and V is TRBV28, with 8 bases lining up with TRBD1. The CDR3 DNA reads as TGTGCCAGCAGTGGTCGACAGGGGAAAAATGGCTACACCTTC. Encoded protein: CASSGRQGKNGYTF.